A selection of T cell receptor beta chains follows, all from one sample in a study of cytomegalovirus exposure and HLA in healthy donors. The data were produced by immunoSEQ multiplex PCR, yet TCRdb's version contains in-frame clones alone and is incomplete. The sample shows roughly 120,000 clones, nearly 65% of them seen only once. The sequenced sample was PBMCs. Receptors originate from a man aged 40-50 years in good health and CMV-seropositive. Each CDR3 is given with its conserved first and last residue. Fields, in order: V gene, clone size, D gene, J gene, CDR3 protein, CDR3 DNA. A D gene is named only where the DNA matches it firmly. Rows may omit the clone size; those that give it use once, few, many or a size class.

V gene: TRBV30
clone size: few
D gene: -
J gene: TRBJ2-5
CDR3 protein: CAWTLEARGTQYF
CDR3 DNA: TGTGCCTGGACCTTGGAGGCACGTGGGACCCAGTACTTC

V gene: TRBV9
clone size: -
D gene: -
J gene: TRBJ2-5
CDR3 protein: CASSVSSLYQETQYF
CDR3 DNA: TGTGCCAGCAGCGTAAGCTCCTTGTACCAAGAGACCCAGTACTTC

V gene: TRBV29-1
clone size: few
D gene: TRBD1
J gene: TRBJ2-7
CDR3 protein: CSVNKDRAGEQYF
CDR3 DNA: TGCAGCGTTAACAAGGACAGGGCCGGGGAGCAGTACTTC

V gene: TRBV5-6
clone size: -
D gene: -
J gene: TRBJ2-7
CDR3 protein: CASSGSSRSPNEQYF
CDR3 DNA: TGTGCCAGCAGCGGTAGCTCCCGGTCTCCCAACGAGCAGTACTTC

V gene: TRBV5-8
clone size: -
D gene: TRBD1
J gene: TRBJ1-5
CDR3 protein: CASSPGTVDQPQHF
CDR3 DNA: TGTGCCAGCAGCCCTGGGACAGTAGATCAGCCCCAGCATTTT

V gene: TRBV18
clone size: few
D gene: -
J gene: TRBJ2-1
CDR3 protein: CASSSAYNEQFF
CDR3 DNA: TGTGCCAGCTCTAGCGCGTACAATGAGCAGTTCTTC

V gene: TRBV7-3
clone size: -
D gene: -
J gene: TRBJ1-2
CDR3 protein: CASSLWGELFF
CDR3 DNA: TGTGCCAGCAGCTTATGGGGAGAACTCTTCTTC

V gene: TRBV28
clone size: -
D gene: TRBD2
J gene: TRBJ2-1
CDR3 protein: CASSSLAGGSYNEQFF
CDR3 DNA: TGTGCCAGCAGTTCGTTAGCGGGAGGGTCCTACAATGAGCAGTTCTTC

V gene: TRBV6-5
clone size: -
D gene: -
J gene: TRBJ1-5
CDR3 protein: CASRRVIGFNQPQHF
CDR3 DNA: TGTGCCAGCCGGAGGGTTATTGGTTTTAATCAGCCCCAGCATTTT

V gene: TRBV30
clone size: -
D gene: -
J gene: TRBJ1-4
CDR3 protein: CAWSVLIPSEKLFF
CDR3 DNA: TGTGCCTGGAGTGTCCTCATACCGAGTGAAAAACTGTTTTTT

V gene: TRBV28
clone size: few
D gene: TRBD1
J gene: TRBJ1-4
CDR3 protein: CASSGTGGSTNEKLFF
CDR3 DNA: TGTGCCAGCAGTGGGACAGGGGGATCAACTAATGAAAAACTGTTTTTT

V gene: TRBV7-9
clone size: few
D gene: TRBD1
J gene: TRBJ1-1
CDR3 protein: CASSRTGDTEAFF
CDR3 DNA: TGTGCCAGCAGCCGAACAGGGGATACTGAAGCTTTCTTT

V gene: TRBV5-1
clone size: -
D gene: TRBD1
J gene: TRBJ2-5
CDR3 protein: CASSPRGQIQETQYF
CDR3 DNA: TGCGCCAGCAGCCCTCGGGGACAGATACAAGAGACCCAGTACTTC

V gene: TRBV5-5
clone size: few
D gene: TRBD1
J gene: TRBJ1-5
CDR3 protein: CASSLTGTGGVGGNQPQHF
CDR3 DNA: TGTGCCAGCAGTCTCACCGGGACAGGGGGCGTCGGTGGCAATCAGCCCCAGCATTTT

V gene: TRBV5-1
clone size: few
D gene: -
J gene: TRBJ1-1
CDR3 protein: CASSLEGQGEAFF
CDR3 DNA: TGCGCCAGCAGCTTGGAGGGGCAGGGGGAAGCTTTCTTT

V gene: TRBV14
clone size: -
D gene: TRBD1
J gene: TRBJ1-5
CDR3 protein: CARNRGSQPQHF
CDR3 DNA: TGTGCCAGAAACAGGGGTAGTCAGCCCCAGCATTTT

V gene: TRBV18
clone size: -
D gene: TRBD2
J gene: TRBJ2-1
CDR3 protein: CASRPPLAGGLNEQFF
CDR3 DNA: TGTGCCAGTCGTCCTCCACTAGCGGGAGGACTCAATGAGCAGTTCTTC

V gene: TRBV18
clone size: -
D gene: -
J gene: TRBJ2-4
CDR3 protein: CASSPQGGLAKNIQYF
CDR3 DNA: TGTGCCAGCTCACCACAAGGGGGATTAGCCAAAAACATTCAGTACTTC